Included here is one T cell receptor beta chain sequence, with context. Its antigen is not yet known. Base qualities are missing; no much larger clone stands one base away. The CDR3 regions of human TCRbeta chains were subjected to immunosequencing. As for the original processing: TCRs in the repertoires were matched against a reference library of SARS-CoV-2-specific TCRs that had been generated with the MIRA antigen-specificity platform. Breadth was defined as the fraction of unique TCRs that were SARS-CoV-2-associated, and depth was defined as the fraction of total T cells that were SARS-CoV-2-associated. Using the MIRA data, each spike-specific TCR was mapped to the spike region that the TCR reacts to and placed in a CD4 or CD8 class. Log10-transformed breadth and depth values were compared by one-way ANOVA with Sidak's multiple comparisons tests. Sourced from immuneACCESS, this table was stored by TCRdb with only in-frame sequences that have V and J called. A share of the clones is absent; for the studies checked, an unresolved V gene accounts for under half, and the remainder has no known explanation. V, J and clone size derive from that table, while D and trimming were established from the DNA sequence. Present in this sample are about 70,000 clones, less than 85% of which were seen just once. The ten largest clones take up around 21% of the sample.

Read against the paper, the sample's time point label means: baseline before first vaccination. Samples from vaccinated people were obtained from the UK trials COV001 and COV002, which included a single-blind randomized controlled phase 2/3 trial of AZD1222 (ChAdOx1 nCoV-19) in healthy adults. For TCRbeta chain sequencing, PBMC samples from trial participants were taken at day 0 and at day 28 after the second dose. The germline V gene yields MNHEY for CDR1 and SVGAGI for CDR2. V loses 0 bases, J loses 6 bases, and the germline ends lie 17 bases apart. From the cysteine through the phenylalanine, the CDR3 covers 16 amino acids. The sequence is cut down to CDR3 DNA, 48 bases in frame from base 1. The source of the sample is a study of T cell responses to AZD1222 COVID-19 vaccine (dated by TCRdb to the early 2020s). Broadly, across the study: Because spike-specific TCR depth and breadth did not differ between the two schedules, AZD1222 recipients who got a second dose at roughly 4 weeks were pooled with those who got a second dose at roughly 12 weeks. Trial participants were enrolled by age into 18-55, 56-69 and 70-plus year subgroups, with roughly 150, 30 and 60 TCR-sequenced participants respectively. TCR sequencing covered approximately 230 trial participants: about 210 given two doses of AZD1222 and around 26 given two doses of MenACWY control vaccine.

Results and caveats for the whole study, not just this receptor: In the small 56-69-year group, the increase in depth fell short of significance, most likely because of low power. Participants were mostly white British, with more females than males. The authors suggested clonal diversity may have been underestimated. CD4 TCRs associated with the vaccine covered the entire spike protein, and the dominant responses were in regions 160-218 and 743-854. Nearly half of unique spike-specific TCRs reportedly recognized epitopes outside regions mutated in the B.1.351 and B.1.1.7 variants. Spike-specific TCR breadth and depth rose significantly after two AZD1222 doses compared with day 0 and with MenACWY recipients. Only 5 to 7 AZD1222 recipients were SARS-CoV-2 seropositive at baseline, limiting conclusions about previously exposed vaccinees. Because no day 14 peak-response samples were available, the repertoires could be characterized only after the peak T cell response.

The origin of this receptor is an adult in good health. Source: peripheral blood, taken on day 0 of AZD1222 vaccination. The V and J segments used are TRBV6-5 and TRBJ2-5; the D segment might be TRBD1 or TRBD2, since each matches 6 bases. The nucleotides are TGTGCCAGCAGTTACTCCCTTGTCGGGGGCCAGCAGACCCAGTACTTC. Protein translation: CASSYSLVGGQQTQYF.